Listed below are T cell receptor beta chains from one sample, sequenced in a study of blood T cell repertoires in COVID-19. Assay used: immunoSEQ multiplex PCR; TCRdb lists only in-frame clones, some missing. The data contain 55,000 or so clones, roughly 85% of them singletons. Source material: peripheral blood. These receptors were obtained from a human donor in a cohort sampled during active COVID-19. The CDR3 runs from the conserved cysteine through the conserved F or W. Fields, in order: V gene, J gene, clone size, D gene, CDR3 protein, CDR3 DNA. D genes are given only for firm matches. Some rows have no size entry. The others give once, few or many, or a class for an expanded clone.

>TRBV5-1|TRBJ2-1|-|-
CASSYTTSSYNEQFF
TGCGCCAGCAGTTATACTACGAGCTCCTACAATGAGCAGTTCTTC
>TRBV19|TRBJ2-5|-|-
CASSYPDQETQYF
TGTGCCAGTAGTTACCCAGACCAAGAGACCCAGTACTTC
>TRBV29-1|TRBJ1-2|-|TRBD1
CSDYRGVGGYTF
TGCAGCGACTACAGGGGGGTGGGTGGCTACACCTTC
>TRBV19|TRBJ2-4|-|-
CASSIAQGLTKNIQYF
TGTGCCAGTAGTATTGCCCAGGGTCTCACCAAAAACATTCAGTACTTC
>TRBV7-3|TRBJ2-1|-|TRBD2
CASSLGAGGLRRTRYNEQFF
TGTGCCAGCAGCCTTGGGGCGGGAGGTTTACGTCGGACCCGATACAATGAGCAGTTCTTC
>TRBV7-2|TRBJ2-7|few|-
CASSLAPVEQYF
TGTGCCAGCAGCTTAGCCCCAGTCGAGCAGTACTTC
>TRBV5-1|TRBJ2-6|-|TRBD1
CASRGQGSGANVLTF
TGCGCCAGCAGAGGACAGGGTTCTGGGGCCAACGTCCTGACTTTC
>TRBV27|TRBJ1-2|-|TRBD1
CASSPALGQGFPYTF
TGTGCCAGCAGTCCGGCGCTTGGACAGGGGTTTCCCTACACCTTC
>TRBV20-1|TRBJ1-5|-|-
CSGKGVQPQHF
TGCAGTGGGAAAGGGGTCCAGCCCCAGCATTTT
>TRBV7-8|TRBJ1-2|-|-
CASSLLRGSYGYTF
TGTGCCAGCAGCCTCTTGAGAGGGAGCTATGGCTACACCTTC
>TRBV6-2/TRBV6-3|TRBJ1-2|-|TRBD1
CASSYSGQGTNYGYTF
TGTGCCAGCAGTTACTCCGGACAGGGTACTAACTATGGCTACACCTTC
>TRBV18|TRBJ1-5|-|-
CASSPRADQPQHF
TGTGCCAGCTCACCGAGGGCCGATCAGCCCCAGCATTTT
>TRBV24-1|TRBJ2-5|-|TRBD1
CATSDSRTGGETQYF
TGTGCCACCAGTGATTCCCGGACAGGCGGAGAGACCCAGTACTTC